This T cell receptor (beta chain) appears in the sequencing data of a study of blood T cell repertoires in COVID-19. Study information: Specimens from acute and convalescent COVID-19 originated in the United States, Italy and Spain. From T cells, B-cell-depleted T cells, or PBMCs came the material, which was cDNA or gDNA.

As handled by the study authors: Using reference gene primer amplification, nucleated cell counts were estimated. The repertoire was sequenced with immunoSEQ multiplex PCR; TCRdb's copy has only in-frame clones and lacks some. V and J calls and clone size come straight from that table; D and trimming were deduced from the DNA. The sample holds around 160,000 clones, around 81% seen once. The CDR3 length is 13 residues. Germline V gives CDR1 SNHLY, CDR2 FYNNEI. V shed 5 bases, J shed 5 bases, and the junction held 2 bases outside the gene matches. The chain is built from TRBV2 and TRBJ2-7; TRBD1 matches 11 bases. This TCR came from a man aged 60 to 75 with active or convalescent COVID-19. The sequenced material came from peripheral blood. CDR3 loop: CASSWTGGDEQYF. The DNA for the CDR3 is TGTGCCAGCAGTTGGACAGGGGGCGACGAGCAGTACTTC. The full variable domain, with the rest looked up from reference TRBV2 and TRBJ2-7, is EPEVTQTPSHQVTQMGQEVILRCVPISNHLYFYWYRQILGQKVEFLVSFYNNEISEKSEIFDDQFSVERPDGSNFTLKIRSTKLEDSAMYFCASSWTGGDEQYFGPGTRLTVT.